Listed here is a single T cell receptor (beta chain). The data were obtained in a study of blood T cell repertoires in COVID-19. Overall study: T cells, B-cell-depleted T cells, or PBMCs provided the cDNA or gDNA that served as material.

Method: immunoSEQ multiplex PCR; TCRdb's copy keeps in-frame clones and lacks some. The table has some 180,000 clones, 75% to 90% seen once. It was during active infection that Seattle patients were enrolled and then longitudinally followed. The CDR3 is 14 residues long. In germline, CDR1 is MDHEN, CDR2 SYDVKM. Trimming shortened V by 1 base and J by 0 bases, and 6 bases separated the two germline ends. The sequencing input was peripheral blood. This TCR was sampled from a woman between 35 and 50 years old with COVID-19, enrolled during active disease. J is TRBJ1-1 and V is TRBV28; unclear D gene. CDR3 loop: CASSLLTLNTEAFF. The CDR3 region has the DNA TGTGCCAGCAGTTTATTGACATTGAACACTGAAGCTTTCTTT.